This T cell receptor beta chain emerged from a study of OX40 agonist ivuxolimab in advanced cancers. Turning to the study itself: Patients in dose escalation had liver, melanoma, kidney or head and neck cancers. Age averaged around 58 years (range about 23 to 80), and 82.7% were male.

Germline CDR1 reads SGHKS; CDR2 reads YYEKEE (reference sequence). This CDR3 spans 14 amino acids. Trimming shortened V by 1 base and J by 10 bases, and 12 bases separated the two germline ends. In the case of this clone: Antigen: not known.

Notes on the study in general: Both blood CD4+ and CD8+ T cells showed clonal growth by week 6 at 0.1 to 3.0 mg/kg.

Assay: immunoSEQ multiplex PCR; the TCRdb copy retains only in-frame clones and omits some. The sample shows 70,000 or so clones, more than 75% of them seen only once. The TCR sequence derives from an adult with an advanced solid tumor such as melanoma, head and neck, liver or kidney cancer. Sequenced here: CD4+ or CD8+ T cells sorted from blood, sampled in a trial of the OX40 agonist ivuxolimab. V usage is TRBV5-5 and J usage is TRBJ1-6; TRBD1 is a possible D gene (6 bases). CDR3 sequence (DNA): TGTGCCAGCAGCTTGTCAGGGGTTGGGTCACCCCTCCACTTT. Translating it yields CASSLSGVGSPLHF.